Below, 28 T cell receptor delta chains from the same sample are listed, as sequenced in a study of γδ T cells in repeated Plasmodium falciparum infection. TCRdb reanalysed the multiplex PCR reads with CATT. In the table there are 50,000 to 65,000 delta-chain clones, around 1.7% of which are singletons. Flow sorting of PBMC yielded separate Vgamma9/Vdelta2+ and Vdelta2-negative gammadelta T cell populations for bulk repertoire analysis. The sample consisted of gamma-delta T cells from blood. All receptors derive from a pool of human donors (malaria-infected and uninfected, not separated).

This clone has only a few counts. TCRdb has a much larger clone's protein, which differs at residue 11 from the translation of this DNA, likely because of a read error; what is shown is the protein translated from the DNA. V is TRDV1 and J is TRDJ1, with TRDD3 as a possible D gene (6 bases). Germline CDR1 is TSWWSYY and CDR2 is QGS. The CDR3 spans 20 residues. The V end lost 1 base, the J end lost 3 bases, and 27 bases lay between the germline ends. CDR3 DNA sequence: TGTGCTCTTGGGGAACCAGCTAACGTCCTCCTCATACTGGGTCCCGATAAACTCATCTTT. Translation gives CALGEPANVLLILGPDKLIF.

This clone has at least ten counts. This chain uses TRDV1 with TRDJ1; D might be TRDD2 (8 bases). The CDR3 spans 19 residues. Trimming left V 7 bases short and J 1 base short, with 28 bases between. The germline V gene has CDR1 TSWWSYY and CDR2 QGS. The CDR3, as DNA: TGTGCTCTTGAGACTTCCTACGAGTACTGGGGATTCCTCACCGATAAACTCATCTTT. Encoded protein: CALETSYEYWGFLTDKLIF.

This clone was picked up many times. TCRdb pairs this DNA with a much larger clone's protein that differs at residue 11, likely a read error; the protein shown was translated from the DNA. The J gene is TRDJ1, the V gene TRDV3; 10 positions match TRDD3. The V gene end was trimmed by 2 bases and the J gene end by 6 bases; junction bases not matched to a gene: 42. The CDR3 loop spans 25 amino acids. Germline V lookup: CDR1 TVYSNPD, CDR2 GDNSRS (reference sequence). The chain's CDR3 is CAFADLSSPRRGIRTIYGSTYKLIF. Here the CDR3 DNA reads TGTGCCTTTGCCGACCTTTCGTCCCCCCGACGGGGGATACGGACGATCTACGGATCTACCTATAAACTCATCTTT.

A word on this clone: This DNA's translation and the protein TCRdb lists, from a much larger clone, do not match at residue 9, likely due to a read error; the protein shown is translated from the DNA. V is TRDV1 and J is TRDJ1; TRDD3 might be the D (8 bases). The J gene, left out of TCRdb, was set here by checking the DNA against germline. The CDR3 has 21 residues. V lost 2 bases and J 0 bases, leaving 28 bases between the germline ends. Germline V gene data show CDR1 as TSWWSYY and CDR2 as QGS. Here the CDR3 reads CALGELAFLNTGGTYTDKLIF. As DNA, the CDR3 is TGTGCTCTTGGGGAATTGGCCTTCCTGAATACTGGGGGCACTTACACCGATAAACTCATCTTT.

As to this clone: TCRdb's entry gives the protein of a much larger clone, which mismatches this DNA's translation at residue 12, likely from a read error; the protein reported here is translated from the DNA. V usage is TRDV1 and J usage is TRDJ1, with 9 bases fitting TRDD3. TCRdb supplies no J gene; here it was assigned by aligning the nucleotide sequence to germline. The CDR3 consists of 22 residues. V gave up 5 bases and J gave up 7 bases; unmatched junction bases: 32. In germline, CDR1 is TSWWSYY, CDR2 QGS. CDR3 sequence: CALGIRNVRPTPLGDLRGKLIF. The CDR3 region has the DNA TGTGCTCTTGGGATTCGCAACGTCCGTCCTACCCCACTGGGGGACCTAAGAGGTAAACTCATCTTT.

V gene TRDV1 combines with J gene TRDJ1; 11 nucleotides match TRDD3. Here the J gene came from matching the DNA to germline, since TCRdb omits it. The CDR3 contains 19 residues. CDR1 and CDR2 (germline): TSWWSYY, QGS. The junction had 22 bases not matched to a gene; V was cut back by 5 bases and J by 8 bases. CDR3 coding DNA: TGTGCTCTTGGGCCTTGGGTTTGGGGGATACGAAGATCCTACTCGAAACTCATCTTT. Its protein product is CALGPWVWGIRRSYSKLIF.

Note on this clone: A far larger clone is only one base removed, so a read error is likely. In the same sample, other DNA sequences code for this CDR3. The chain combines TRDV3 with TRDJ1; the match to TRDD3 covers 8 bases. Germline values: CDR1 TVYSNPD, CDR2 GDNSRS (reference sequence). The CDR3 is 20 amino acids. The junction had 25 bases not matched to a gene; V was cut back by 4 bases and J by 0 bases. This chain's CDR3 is CASFGPDSTGGRFYTDKLIF. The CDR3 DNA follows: TGTGCCTCCTTCGGTCCCGATAGTACTGGGGGGAGATTCTACACCGATAAACTCATCTTT.

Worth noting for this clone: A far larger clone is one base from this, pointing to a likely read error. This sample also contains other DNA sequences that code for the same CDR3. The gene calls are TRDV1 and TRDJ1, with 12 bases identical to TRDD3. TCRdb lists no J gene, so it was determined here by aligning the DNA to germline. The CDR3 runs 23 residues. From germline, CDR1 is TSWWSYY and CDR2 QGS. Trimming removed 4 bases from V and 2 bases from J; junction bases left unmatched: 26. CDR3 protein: CALGARLPIPYWGIPNFTDKLIF. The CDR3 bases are TGTGCTCTTGGGGCGCGACTTCCTATTCCGTACTGGGGGATACCGAACTTTACCGATAAACTCATCTTT.

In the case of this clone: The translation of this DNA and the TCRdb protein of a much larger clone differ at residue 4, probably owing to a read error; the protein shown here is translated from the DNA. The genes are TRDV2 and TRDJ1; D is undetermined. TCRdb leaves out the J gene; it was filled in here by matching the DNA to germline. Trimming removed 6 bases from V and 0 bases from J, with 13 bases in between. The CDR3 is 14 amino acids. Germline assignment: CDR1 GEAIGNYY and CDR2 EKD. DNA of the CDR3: TGTGCCTGTAACGCCCTGCCAGACACCGATAAACTCATCTTT. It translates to CACNALPDTDKLIF.

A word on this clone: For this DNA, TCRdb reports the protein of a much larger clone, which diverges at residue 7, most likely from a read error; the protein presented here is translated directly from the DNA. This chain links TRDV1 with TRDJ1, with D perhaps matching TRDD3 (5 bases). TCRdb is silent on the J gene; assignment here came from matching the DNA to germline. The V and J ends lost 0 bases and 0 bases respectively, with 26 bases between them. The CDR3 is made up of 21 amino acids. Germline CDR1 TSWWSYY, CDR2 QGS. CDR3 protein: CALGELTVAGSSRWYTDKLIF. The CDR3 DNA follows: TGTGCTCTTGGGGAACTGACGGTGGCGGGATCCTCAAGGTGGTACACCGATAAACTCATCTTT.

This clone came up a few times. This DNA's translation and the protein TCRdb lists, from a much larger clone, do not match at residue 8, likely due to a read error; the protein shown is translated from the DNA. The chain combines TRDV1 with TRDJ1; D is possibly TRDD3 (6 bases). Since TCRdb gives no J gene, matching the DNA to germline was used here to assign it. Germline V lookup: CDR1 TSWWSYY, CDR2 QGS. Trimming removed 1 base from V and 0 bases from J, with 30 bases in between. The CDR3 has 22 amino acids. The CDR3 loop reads CALGEPRKRDTRTPFHTDKLIF. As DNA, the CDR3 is TGTGCTCTTGGGGAACCTCGGAAAAGAGATACGCGGACACCATTCCACACCGATAAACTCATCTTT.

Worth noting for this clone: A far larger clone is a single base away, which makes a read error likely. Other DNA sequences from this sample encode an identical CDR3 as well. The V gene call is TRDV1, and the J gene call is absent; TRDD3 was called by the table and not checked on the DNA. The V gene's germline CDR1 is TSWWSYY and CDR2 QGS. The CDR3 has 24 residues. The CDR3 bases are TGTGCTCTTGGGGAACTAGAGCCGAGTTGGCTGGGGGATGGGTATGTGGTGTACACCGATAAGCTCATCTTT. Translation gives CALGELEPSWLGDGYVVYTDKLIF.

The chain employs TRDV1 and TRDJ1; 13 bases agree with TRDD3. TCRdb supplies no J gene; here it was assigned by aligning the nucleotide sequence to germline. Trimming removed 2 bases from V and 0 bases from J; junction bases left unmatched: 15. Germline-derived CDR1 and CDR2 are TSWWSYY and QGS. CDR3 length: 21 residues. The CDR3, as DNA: TGTGCTCTTGGGGAATACGACTACTGGGGGATACGCCAACCGTACACCGATAAACTCATCTTT. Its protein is CALGEYDYWGIRQPYTDKLIF.

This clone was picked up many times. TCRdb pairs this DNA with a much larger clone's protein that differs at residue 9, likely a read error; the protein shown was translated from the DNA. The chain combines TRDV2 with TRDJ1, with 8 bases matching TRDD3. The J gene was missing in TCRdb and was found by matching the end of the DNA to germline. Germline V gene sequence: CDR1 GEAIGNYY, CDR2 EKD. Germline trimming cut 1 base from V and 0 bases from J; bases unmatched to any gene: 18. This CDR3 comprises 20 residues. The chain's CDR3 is CACDTAFPLATGGYTDKLIF. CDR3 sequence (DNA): TGTGCCTGTGACACGGCCTTCCCACTGGCTACTGGGGGGTACACCGATAAACTCATCTTT.

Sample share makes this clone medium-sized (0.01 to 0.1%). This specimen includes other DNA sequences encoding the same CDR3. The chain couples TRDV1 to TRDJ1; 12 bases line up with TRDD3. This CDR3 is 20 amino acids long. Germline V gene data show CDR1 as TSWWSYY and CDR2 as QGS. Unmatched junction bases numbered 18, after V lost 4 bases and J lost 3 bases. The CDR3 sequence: CALGGRSWGIRVVWADKLIF. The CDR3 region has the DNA TGTGCTCTTGGGGGACGGAGCTGGGGGATACGCGTTGTTTGGGCCGATAAACTCATCTTT.

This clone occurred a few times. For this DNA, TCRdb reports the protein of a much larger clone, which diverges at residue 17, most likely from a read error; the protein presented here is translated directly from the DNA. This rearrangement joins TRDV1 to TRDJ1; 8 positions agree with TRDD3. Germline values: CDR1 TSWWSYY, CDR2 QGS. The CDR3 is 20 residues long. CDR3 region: CALGGILLPGYASYTDRLIF. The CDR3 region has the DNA TGTGCTCTTGGGGGGATTCTCCTCCCGGGATACGCCTCCTACACCGATAGACTCATCTTT.

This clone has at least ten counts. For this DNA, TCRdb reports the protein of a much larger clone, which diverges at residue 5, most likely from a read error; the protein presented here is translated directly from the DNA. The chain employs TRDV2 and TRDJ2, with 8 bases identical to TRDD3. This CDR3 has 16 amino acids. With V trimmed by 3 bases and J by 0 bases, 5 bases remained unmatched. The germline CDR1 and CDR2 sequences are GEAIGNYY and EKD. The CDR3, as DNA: TGTGCCTGTGACGCCCTGGGGGACCCTTTGACAGCACAACTCTTCTTT. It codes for CACDALGDPLTAQLFF.

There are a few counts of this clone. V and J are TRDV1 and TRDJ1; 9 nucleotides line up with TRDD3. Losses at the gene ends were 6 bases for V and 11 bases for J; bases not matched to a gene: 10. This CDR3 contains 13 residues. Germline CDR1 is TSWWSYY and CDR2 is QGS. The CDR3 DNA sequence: TGTGCTCTTGGCCCCCTGGGGGATTCGGTGCTCATCTTT. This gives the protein CALGPLGDSVLIF.

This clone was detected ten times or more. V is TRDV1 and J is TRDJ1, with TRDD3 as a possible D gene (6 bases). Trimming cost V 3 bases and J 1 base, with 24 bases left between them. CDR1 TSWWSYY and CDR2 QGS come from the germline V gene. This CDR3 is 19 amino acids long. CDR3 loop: CALGESFPIVGVPTDKLIF. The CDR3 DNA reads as TGTGCTCTTGGGGAGAGCTTCCCGATAGTGGGGGTTCCCACCGATAAACTCATCTTT.

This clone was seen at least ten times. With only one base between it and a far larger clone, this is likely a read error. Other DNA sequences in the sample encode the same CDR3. CDR3 loop: CALGVNHRPWDTRQMFF. Written as DNA, the CDR3 is TGTGCTCTTGGGGTAAACCACAGGCCCTGGGACACCCGACAAATGTTTTTC. The chain recombines TRDV1 with TRDJ3, with D possibly TRDD3 on 5 matching bases. CDR3 size: 17 residues. CDR1 is TSWWSYY, CDR2 QGS, per germline.

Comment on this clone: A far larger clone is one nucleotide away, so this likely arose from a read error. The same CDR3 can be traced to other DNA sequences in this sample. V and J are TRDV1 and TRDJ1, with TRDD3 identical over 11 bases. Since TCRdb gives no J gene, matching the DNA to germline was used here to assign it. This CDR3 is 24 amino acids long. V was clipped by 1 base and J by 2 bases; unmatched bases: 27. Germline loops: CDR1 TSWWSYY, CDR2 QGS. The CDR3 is CALGEPERYVVRYWGIVGTDKLIF. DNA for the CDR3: TGTGCTCTTGGGGAACCAGAGAGATACGTCGTCCGATACTGGGGGATAGTGGGGACCGATAAACTCATCTTT.

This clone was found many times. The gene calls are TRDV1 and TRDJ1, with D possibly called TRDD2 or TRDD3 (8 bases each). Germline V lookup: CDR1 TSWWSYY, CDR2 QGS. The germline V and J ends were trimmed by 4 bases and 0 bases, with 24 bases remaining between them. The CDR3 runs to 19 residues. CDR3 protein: CALGVAFLLLGYDTDKLIF. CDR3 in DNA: TGTGCTCTTGGGGTCGCCTTCCTATTATTGGGATACGACACCGATAAACTCATCTTT.

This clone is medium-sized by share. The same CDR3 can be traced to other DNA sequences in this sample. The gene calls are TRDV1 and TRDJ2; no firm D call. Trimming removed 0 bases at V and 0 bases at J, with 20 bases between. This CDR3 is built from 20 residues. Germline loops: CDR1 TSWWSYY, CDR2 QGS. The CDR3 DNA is TGTGCTCTTGGGGAACTTGGCCTCAGCCTCCTCAGGGCTTTGACAGCACAACTCTTCTTT. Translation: CALGELGLSLLRALTAQLFF.

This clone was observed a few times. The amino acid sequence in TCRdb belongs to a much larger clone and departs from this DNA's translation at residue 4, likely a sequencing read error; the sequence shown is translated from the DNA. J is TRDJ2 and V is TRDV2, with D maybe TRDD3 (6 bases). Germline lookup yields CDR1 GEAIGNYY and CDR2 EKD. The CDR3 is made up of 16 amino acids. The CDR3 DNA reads TGTGCCTGTGGCACCGTGGTGGGGGGGGTGACAGCACAACTCTTCTTT. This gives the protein CACGTVVGGVTAQLFF.

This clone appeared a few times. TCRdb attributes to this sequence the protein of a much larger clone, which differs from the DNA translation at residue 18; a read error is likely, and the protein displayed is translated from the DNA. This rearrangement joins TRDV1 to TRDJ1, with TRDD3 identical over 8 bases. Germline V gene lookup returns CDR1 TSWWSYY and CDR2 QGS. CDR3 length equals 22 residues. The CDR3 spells CALEAPPSHTGGRQLYTGKLIF. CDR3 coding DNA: TGTGCTCTTGAGGCCCCGCCGTCCCATACTGGGGGCCGACAACTGTACACCGGTAAACTCATCTTT.

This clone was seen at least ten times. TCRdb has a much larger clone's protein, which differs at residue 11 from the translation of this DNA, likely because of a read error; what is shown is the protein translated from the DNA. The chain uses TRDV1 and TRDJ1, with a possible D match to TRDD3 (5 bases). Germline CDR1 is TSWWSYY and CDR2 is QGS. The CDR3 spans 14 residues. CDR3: CALVPVGRTDELIF. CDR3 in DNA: TGTGCTCTGGTCCCTGTGGGGAGGACCGATGAACTCATCTTT.

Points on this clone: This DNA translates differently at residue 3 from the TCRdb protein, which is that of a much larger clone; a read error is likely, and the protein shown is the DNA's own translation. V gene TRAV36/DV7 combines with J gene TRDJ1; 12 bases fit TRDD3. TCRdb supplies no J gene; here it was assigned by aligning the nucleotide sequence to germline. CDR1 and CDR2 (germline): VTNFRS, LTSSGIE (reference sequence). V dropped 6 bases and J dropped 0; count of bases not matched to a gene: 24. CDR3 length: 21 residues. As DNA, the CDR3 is TGTGCTGCGGTCCTCATCCTGCCCTTCTGGGGGATACGCTCGGACACCGATAAACTCATCTTT. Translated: CAAVLILPFWGIRSDTDKLIF.

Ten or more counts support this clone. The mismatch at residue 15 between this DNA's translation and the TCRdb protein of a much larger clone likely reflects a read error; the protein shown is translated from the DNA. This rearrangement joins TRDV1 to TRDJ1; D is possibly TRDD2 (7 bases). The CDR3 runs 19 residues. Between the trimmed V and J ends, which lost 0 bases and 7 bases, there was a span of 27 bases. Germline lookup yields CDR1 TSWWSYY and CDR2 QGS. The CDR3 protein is CALGELLPIDTWEAAKLIF. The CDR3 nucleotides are TGTGCTCTTGGGGAACTGCTTCCTATAGATACGTGGGAGGCCGCTAAACTCATCTTT.